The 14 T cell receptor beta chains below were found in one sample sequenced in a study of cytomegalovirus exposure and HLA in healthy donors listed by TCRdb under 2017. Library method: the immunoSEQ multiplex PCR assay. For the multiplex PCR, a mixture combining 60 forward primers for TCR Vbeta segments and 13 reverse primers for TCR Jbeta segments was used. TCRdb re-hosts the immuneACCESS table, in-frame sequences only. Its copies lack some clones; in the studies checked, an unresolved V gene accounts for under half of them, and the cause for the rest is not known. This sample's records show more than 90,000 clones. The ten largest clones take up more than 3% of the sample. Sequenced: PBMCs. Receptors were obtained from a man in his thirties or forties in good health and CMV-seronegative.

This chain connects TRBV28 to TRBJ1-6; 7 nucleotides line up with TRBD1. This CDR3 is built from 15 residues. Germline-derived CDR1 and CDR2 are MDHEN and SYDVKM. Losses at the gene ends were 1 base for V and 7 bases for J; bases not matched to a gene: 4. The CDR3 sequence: CASSLLGTDNSPLHF. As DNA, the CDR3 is TGTGCCAGCAGTTTATTAGGGACAGACAATTCACCCCTCCACTTT.

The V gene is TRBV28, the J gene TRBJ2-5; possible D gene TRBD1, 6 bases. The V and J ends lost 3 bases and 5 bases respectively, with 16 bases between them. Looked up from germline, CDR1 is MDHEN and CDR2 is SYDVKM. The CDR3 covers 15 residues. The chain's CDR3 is CASSLGAQPSETQYF. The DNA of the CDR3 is TGTGCCAGCAGTTTGGGGGCTCAGCCTAGTGAGACCCAGTACTTC. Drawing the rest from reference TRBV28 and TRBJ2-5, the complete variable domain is DVKVTQSSRYLVKRTGEKVFLECVQDMDHENMFWYRQDPGLGLRLIYFSYDVKMKEKGDIPEGYSVSREKKERFSLILESASTNQTSMYLCASSLGAQPSETQYFGPGTRLLVL.

CDR3 protein: CASTSTGELFF. DNA for the CDR3: TGTGCCAGCACATCAACCGGGGAGCTGTTTTTT. This sequence joins TRBV2 and TRBJ2-2; D is unresolved. Germline assignment: CDR1 SNHLY and CDR2 FYNNEI. The germline V and J ends were trimmed by 7 bases and 5 bases, with 5 bases remaining between them. This CDR3 has 11 residues.

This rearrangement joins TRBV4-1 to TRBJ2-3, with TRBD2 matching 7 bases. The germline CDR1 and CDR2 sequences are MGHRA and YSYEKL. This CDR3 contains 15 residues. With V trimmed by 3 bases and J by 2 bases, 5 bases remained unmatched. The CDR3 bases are TGCGCCAGCAGCCATCTTCTAGCGGACACAGATACGCAGTATTTT. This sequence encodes CASSHLLADTDTQYF.

CDR3 DNA sequence: TGTGCCATCAGTGGGGCAGGGGGCAGCTATGGCTACACCTTC. Translating gives CAISGAGGSYGYTF. The J gene is TRBJ1-2, the V gene TRBV10-3, with 8 bases identical to TRBD1. CDR1 and CDR2 (germline): ENHRY, SYGVKD. The CDR3 runs 14 residues. V shed 4 bases and J 4 bases; nucleotides not matched to a gene: 5.

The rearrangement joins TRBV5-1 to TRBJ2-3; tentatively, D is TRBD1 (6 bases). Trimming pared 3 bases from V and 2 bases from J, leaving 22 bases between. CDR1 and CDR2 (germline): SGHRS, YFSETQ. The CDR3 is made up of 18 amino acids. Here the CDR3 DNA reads TGCGCCAGCAGCTCAAACCCATATACAGGGCCCCTCACAGATACGCAGTATTTT. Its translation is CASSSNPYTGPLTDTQYF.

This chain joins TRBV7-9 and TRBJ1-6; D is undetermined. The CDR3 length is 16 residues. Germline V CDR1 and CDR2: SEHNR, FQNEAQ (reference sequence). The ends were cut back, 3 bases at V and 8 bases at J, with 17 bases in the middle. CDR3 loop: CASSFLTRGNDSPLHF. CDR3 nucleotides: TGTGCCAGCAGCTTTCTTACGCGGGGTAACGATTCACCCCTCCACTTT.

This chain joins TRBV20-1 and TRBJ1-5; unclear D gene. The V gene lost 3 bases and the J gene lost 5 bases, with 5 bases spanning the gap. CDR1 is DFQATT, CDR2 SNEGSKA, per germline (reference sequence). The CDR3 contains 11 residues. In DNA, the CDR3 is TGCAGTGCTAGTCCGGATCAGCCCCAGCATTTT. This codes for CSASPDQPQHF.

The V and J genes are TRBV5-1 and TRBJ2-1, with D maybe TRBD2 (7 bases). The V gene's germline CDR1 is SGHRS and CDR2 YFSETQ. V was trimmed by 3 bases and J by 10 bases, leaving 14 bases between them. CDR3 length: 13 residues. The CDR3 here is CASSSNREGEQFF. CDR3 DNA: TGCGCCAGCAGCTCCAACAGGGAGGGCGAGCAGTTCTTC.

CDR3: CASSRQGRVNSPLHF. CDR3 nucleotides: TGTGCCAGCAGCAGACAGGGAAGGGTCAATTCACCCCTCCACTTT. J is TRBJ1-6 and V is TRBV6-5; 7 bases align to TRBD1. V dropped 6 bases and J dropped 7; count of bases not matched to a gene: 9. Germline V gene data show CDR1 as MNHEY and CDR2 as SVGAGI. The CDR3 runs to 15 residues.

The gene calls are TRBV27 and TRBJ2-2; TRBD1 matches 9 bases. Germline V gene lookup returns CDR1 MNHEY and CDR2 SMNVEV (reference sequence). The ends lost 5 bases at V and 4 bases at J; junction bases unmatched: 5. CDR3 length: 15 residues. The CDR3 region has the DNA TGTGCCAGCAGTAGGGGACAGGGTTTCACCGGGGAGCTGTTTTTT. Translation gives CASSRGQGFTGELFF.

The CDR3 DNA is TGTGCCAGCAGCGACGCGTCCGGGAACTATGGCTACACCTTC. This encodes CASSDASGNYGYTF. The chain is built from TRBV5-8 and TRBJ1-2, with D unresolved. V was pared by 4 bases and J by 2 bases, with 12 bases between. Germline CDR1 SGHTS, CDR2 YDEGEE. The CDR3 runs to 14 residues.

The CDR3 region has the DNA TGTGCCAGCAGCCCAGGGGCTCCGGCAAGGGATTCACCCCTCCACTTT. It codes for CASSPGAPARDSPLHF. V is TRBV5-5 and J is TRBJ1-6, with a possible D match to TRBD1 (6 bases). V was cut by 4 bases and J by 8 bases, with 19 bases left in between. Germline V gives CDR1 SGHKS, CDR2 YYEKEE (reference sequence). CDR3 length equals 16 residues.

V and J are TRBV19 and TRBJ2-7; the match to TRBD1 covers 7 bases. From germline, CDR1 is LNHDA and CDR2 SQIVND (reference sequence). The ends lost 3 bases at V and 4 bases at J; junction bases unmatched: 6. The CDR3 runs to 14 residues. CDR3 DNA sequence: TGTGCCAGTAGTATTGGGACAGACGCGTACGAGCAGTACTTC. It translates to CASSIGTDAYEQYF.